This TCR beta chain came from a study of T cells after yellow fever vaccination. General observations from the study: Though it reached lower strength, the secondary response hit its peak faster, day 5 versus 15. Overlap between CD4 and CD8 compartments was detected for a small share of clonotypes. Reappearing after the booster were most of the clones from primary vaccination (less than 97% CD4, 88% CD8).

In this sample, this clonotype turned up a few times. Its antigen is unidentified. Germline lookup yields CDR1 LNHDA and CDR2 SQIVND (reference sequence). The CDR3 extends over 17 amino acids. Trimming removed 4 bases at V and 6 bases at J, with 22 bases between. MiXCR was run by TCRdb on the 5' RACE reads, yielding one entry per CDR3 protein. In the table there are about 260,000 distinct CDR3 sequences, around 13% of which are singletons. Source: CD4+ T cells sorted from PBMCs, taken 45 days after the yellow fever booster vaccination. The receptor was isolated from a man aged 25 to 40 who received the YFV17D yellow fever vaccine. The chain couples TRBV19 to TRBJ2-1, with D possibly TRBD2 on 6 matching bases. The CDR3 DNA reads TGTGCCAGTAGTAGGCTAGCGCAACCAATAAACCCCAATGAGCAGTTCTTC. Its protein is CASSRLAQPINPNEQFF.